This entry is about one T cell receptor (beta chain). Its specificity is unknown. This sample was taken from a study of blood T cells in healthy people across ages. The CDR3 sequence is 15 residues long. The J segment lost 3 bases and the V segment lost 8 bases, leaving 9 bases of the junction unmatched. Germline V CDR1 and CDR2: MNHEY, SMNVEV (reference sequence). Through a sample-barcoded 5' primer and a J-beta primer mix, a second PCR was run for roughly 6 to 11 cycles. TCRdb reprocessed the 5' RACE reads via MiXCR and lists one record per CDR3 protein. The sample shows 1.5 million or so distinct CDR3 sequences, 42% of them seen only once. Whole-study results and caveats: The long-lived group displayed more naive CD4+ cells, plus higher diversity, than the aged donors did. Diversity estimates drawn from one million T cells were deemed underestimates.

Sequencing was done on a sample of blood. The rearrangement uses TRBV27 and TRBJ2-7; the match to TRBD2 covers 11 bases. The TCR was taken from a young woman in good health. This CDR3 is CASLRLAGNHYEQYF. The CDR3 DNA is TGTGCCAGCCTTAGACTAGCGGGAAACCACTACGAGCAGTACTTC.